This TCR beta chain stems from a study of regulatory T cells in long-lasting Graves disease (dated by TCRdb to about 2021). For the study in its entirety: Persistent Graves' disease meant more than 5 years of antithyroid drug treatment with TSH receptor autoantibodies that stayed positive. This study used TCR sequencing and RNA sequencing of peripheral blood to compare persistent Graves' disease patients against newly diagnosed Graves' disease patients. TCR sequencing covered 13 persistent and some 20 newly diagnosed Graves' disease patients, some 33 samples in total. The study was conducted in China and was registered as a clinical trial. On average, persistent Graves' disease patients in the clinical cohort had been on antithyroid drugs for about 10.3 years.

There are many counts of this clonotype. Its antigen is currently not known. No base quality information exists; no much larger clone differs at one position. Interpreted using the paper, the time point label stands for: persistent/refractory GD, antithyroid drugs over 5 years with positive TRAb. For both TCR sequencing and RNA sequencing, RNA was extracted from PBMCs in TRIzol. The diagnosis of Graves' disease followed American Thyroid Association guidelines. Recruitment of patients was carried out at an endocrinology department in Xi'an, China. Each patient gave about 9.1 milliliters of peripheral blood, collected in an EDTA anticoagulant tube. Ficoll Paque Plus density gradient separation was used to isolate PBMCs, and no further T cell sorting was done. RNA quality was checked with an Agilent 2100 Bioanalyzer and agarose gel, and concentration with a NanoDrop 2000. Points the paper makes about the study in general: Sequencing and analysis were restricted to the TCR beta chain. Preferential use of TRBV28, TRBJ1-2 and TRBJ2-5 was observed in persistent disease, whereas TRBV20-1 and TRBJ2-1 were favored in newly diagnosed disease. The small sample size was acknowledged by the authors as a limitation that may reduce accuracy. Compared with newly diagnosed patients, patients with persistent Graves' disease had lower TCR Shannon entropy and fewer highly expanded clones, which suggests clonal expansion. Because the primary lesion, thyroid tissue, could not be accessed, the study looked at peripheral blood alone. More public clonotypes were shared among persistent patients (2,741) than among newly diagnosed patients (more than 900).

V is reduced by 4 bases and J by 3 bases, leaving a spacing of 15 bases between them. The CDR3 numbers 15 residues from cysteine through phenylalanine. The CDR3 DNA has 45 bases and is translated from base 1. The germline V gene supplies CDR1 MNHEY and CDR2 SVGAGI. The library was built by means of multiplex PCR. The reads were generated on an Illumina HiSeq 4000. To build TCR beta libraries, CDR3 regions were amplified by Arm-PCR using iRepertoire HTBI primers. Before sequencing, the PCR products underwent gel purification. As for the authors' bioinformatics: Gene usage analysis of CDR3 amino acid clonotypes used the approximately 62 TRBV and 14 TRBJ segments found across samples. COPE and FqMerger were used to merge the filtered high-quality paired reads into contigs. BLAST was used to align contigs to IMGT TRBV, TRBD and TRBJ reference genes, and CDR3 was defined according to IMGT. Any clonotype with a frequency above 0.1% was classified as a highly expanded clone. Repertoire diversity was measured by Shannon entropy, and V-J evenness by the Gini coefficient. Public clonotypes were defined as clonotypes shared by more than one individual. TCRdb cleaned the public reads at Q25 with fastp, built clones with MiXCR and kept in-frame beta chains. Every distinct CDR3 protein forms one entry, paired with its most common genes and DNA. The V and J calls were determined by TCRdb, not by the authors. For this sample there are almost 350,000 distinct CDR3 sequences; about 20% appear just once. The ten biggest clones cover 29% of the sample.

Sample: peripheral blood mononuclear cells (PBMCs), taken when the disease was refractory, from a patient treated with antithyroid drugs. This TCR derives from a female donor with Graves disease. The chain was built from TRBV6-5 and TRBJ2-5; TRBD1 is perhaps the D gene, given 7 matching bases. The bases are TGTGCCAGCAGTTTCAGGGGGGACTGGGAAGAGACCCAGTACTTC. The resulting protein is CASSFRGDWEETQYF.